This TCR beta chain comes out of a study of beta chain features in type 1 diabetes (dated by TCRdb to the late 2010s). In terms of the full investigation: No differences in mean age, gender distribution, total cell number or subset yield were found between patients and healthy donors. The study compared the TCRB repertoires of sorted circulating CD4+ T cell subsets in recently diagnosed type 1 diabetes patients with those in matched healthy donors. A total of roughly 100 million sorted cells were examined across all samples, and the number of cells per subset was strongly correlated with RNA yield. Regulatory and stem cell-like memory subsets were isolated from only 8 patients and 8 healthy donors, whereas naive and central memory subsets came from all 28 donors. Findings and caveats that apply to the study as a whole: In all four CD4+ subsets, TCRB CDR3 length was moderately but significantly shorter in type 1 diabetes patients. Naive, central memory and regulatory TCRB repertoires appeared more similar among patients than among healthy donors. Because small numbers of individuals were included in the HLA sub-analyses, any influence of HLA type on TCRB rearrangement was left unresolved. Shorter templates might be favored by PCR, yet because patient and control samples were amplified and corrected together, any such skew would affect both groups equally. Because cDNA rather than genomic DNA was sequenced, highly expressing activated cells could have been over-represented, although no difference in activation and CD3 levels was found between groups. At VDJ recombination sites, type 1 diabetes patients had fewer insertions and more deleted nucleotides, which implies abnormalities in thymic rearrangement.

Each donor gave one peripheral blood draw, averaging approximately 120 mL, which was collected into heparinised tubes. A BD FACSAria II was used to sort naive, central memory, regulatory and stem cell-like memory CD4+ T cells with a panel that included CD45RO, CCR7, CD25, CD127, CD95 and CD27. Purity was above 95% for every sorted population. PBMCs were isolated immediately by Lymphoprep density gradient centrifugation and stained directly without culture. Samples were stained and sorted in pairs, with one healthy donor and one patient per experiment, so that batch effects were minimized. The High Capacity cDNA Reverse Transcription Kit was used to reverse transcribe all of the isolated RNA, meaning that expressed TCRB transcripts were what got sequenced. Naive, central memory and regulatory T cell samples underwent deep immunoSEQ sequencing, averaging roughly 3.3 million total reads per sample. Sorted cells were lysed in RLT buffer and RNA was extracted with DNase-treated RNeasy Micro or Mini kits, depending on cell number. To prevent cross-contamination, each cell subset was processed individually, whereas patient and healthy donor samples were processed jointly. TCRB sequences were amplified from cDNA with the immunoSEQ multiplex PCR, producing 87-bp fragments spanning the CDR3 region. Amplicons were sequenced on the Illumina HiSeq platform. Regarding the original processing steps: PCR bias was computationally corrected using synthetic template baselines, reads within Hamming distance 2 were collapsed, and singletons that could not be merged were discarded. By aligning reads against IMGT, V, D and J genes, CDR3 length, and insertions or deletions at six rearrangement sites were assigned. Within each subset, clonotype counts were normalized to sorted cell number, and only after that were true diversity and Gini coefficients computed with the tcR R package. The overlap coefficient, calculated on TCRB nucleotide sequences, was used to quantify repertoire sharing. Out-of-frame TCRB sequences from naive cells were analyzed as a proxy for the pre-selection repertoire. TCRdb took this table from immuneACCESS and kept in-frame rearrangements with V and J called. Such tables lack part of the clones; where checked against another copy, unresolved V genes explain under half of the gap, and the rest is unexplained. V and J calls and clone size follow that table, whereas D and trimming were derived from the DNA. In this sample the table shows under 300,000 clones, 16% of which occur a single time. Approximately 0.086% of the sample is in the top ten clones.

Concerning this clone: The antigen it binds to is not known. The sample holds no much larger clone one base away, and base qualities are not on file.

The CDR3, from cysteine to phenylalanine, totals 13 residues. Kept here is only the CDR3 DNA, which spans 39 bases and is read in frame from base 1. CDR1 and CDR2 (SEHNR, FQNEAQ) derive from the germline V gene (reference sequence). V is reduced by 6 bases and J by 4 bases, leaving a spacing of 12 bases between them. This clonotype was sampled from a man aged 30 to 39 with type 1 diabetes. The V and J segments used are TRBV7-9 and TRBJ2-5, and possibly TRBD2, on 5 matching bases. Input material: naive CD4+ T cells from blood. Explained via the paper, the cell subset or site label denotes: true naive CD4+ T cells. The DNA reads as follows: TGTGCCAGCAGTTACGAGGGTTTAGAGACCCAGTACTTC. The resulting protein is CASSYEGLETQYF.